Listed below are T cell receptor beta chains from one sample, sequenced in a study of blood T cell repertoires in COVID-19. Sequenced by immunoSEQ multiplex PCR; TCRdb stores in-frame clones only, minus some. Among roughly 700,000 clones listed, about nine tenths were seen once. The sample taken for sequencing was peripheral blood. The receptors come from a woman aged 18-29 years with acute or convalescent COVID-19. Each CDR3 is given with its conserved first and last residue. D genes are given only for firm matches. For some rows the clone size is stated as once, few or many, or as a class when expanded; others skip it.

clone size,D gene,J gene,V gene,CDR3 protein,CDR3 DNA
NA,NA,TRBJ1-2,TRBV6-6,CASSGRGGDYGYTF,TGTGCCAGCAGTGGACGAGGGGGGGACTATGGCTACACCTTC
NA,NA,TRBJ1-2,TRBV3-1/TRBV3-2,CASSREQLYGYTF,TGTGCCAGCAGCCGGGAGCAACTCTATGGCTACACCTTC
NA,TRBD1,TRBJ1-4,TRBV20-1,CSASGTGGPEKLFF,TGCAGTGCTAGTGGGACAGGGGGCCCAGAAAAACTGTTTTTT
NA,TRBD1,TRBJ1-5,TRBV4-2,CASSHNRGQPQHF,TGTGCCAGCAGCCATAACAGGGGGCAGCCCCAGCATTTT
NA,NA,TRBJ2-3,TRBV27,CASSLWGSTDTQYF,TGTGCCAGCAGTTTATGGGGCTCAACAGATACGCAGTATTTT
NA,TRBD2,TRBJ2-3,TRBV19,CASSIVGRAADTQYF,TGTGCCAGTAGTATAGTGGGGAGGGCGGCAGATACGCAGTATTTT
once,NA,TRBJ1-1,TRBV5-4,CASSLDITLNTEAFF,TGTGCCAGCAGCTTGGACATCACCCTGAACACTGAAGCTTTCTTT
NA,TRBD1,TRBJ2-7,TRBV5-1,CASTGQRTYEQYF,TGCGCCAGCACGGGACAGAGAACCTACGAGCAGTACTTC
NA,NA,TRBJ1-3,TRBV3-1/TRBV3-2,CASSPYIRGNGGNTIYF,TGTGCCAGCAGCCCGTATATCAGGGGCAATGGGGGAAACACCATATATTTT
NA,NA,TRBJ1-5,TRBV6-5,CASSYSGGNQPQHF,TGTGCCAGCAGTTACTCTGGAGGGAATCAGCCCCAGCATTTT
once,NA,TRBJ2-6,TRBV2,CARWGLFGPGANVLTF,TGTGCCAGATGGGGACTTTTTGGACCTGGGGCCAACGTCCTGACTTTC
NA,NA,TRBJ2-3,TRBV5-4,CASRSQGSTDTQYF,TGTGCCAGCAGATCACAGGGTTCAACAGATACGCAGTATTTT
once,TRBD2,TRBJ2-2,TRBV10-3,CAISESGEVGELFF,TGTGCCATCAGTGAGAGCGGGGAGGTCGGGGAGCTGTTTTTT
NA,NA,TRBJ2-5,TRBV4-1,CASSQIRDYQETQYF,TGCGCCAGCAGCCAGATAAGGGACTACCAAGAGACCCAGTACTTC
NA,TRBD2,TRBJ2-3,TRBV2,CASFRLAPDTQYF,TGTGCCAGCTTTCGACTAGCCCCGGATACGCAGTATTTT
NA,TRBD1,TRBJ1-4,TRBV6-5,CASEGQGATNEKLFF,TGTGCCAGCGAGGGACAGGGAGCAACTAATGAAAAACTGTTTTTT
NA,TRBD1,TRBJ1-4,TRBV5-1,CASTLGQGGNEKLFF,TGCGCCAGCACCTTGGGACAGGGGGGAAATGAAAAACTGTTTTTT
once,TRBD1,TRBJ1-2,TRBV20-1,CSASWAGGGSGYTF,TGCAGTGCTAGTTGGGCAGGGGGCGGTTCGGGCTACACCTTC
NA,NA,TRBJ1-1,TRBV12-3/TRBV12-4,CASSLQVRQEAFF,TGTGCCAGCAGTTTACAGGTCCGGCAGGAAGCTTTCTTT
once,NA,TRBJ2-5,TRBV7-2,CASSLGGEIQETQYF,TGTGCCAGCAGCTTAGGGGGGGAGATACAAGAGACCCAGTACTTC
NA,TRBD1,TRBJ1-5,TRBV7-6,CASSATGSGNQPQHF,TGTGCCAGCAGCGCGACAGGGTCTGGAAATCAGCCCCAGCATTTT
NA,NA,TRBJ2-1,TRBV7-2,CASSRSGINEQFF,TGTGCCAGCAGTAGGTCAGGGATCAATGAGCAGTTCTTC
NA,NA,TRBJ2-1,TRBV5-4,CASSLDLGGAEQFF,TGTGCCAGCAGCCTAGACTTGGGGGGGGCTGAGCAGTTCTTC
NA,NA,TRBJ1-3,TRBV21-1,CASSKHRVGGNTIYF,TGTGCCAGCAGCAAACACAGGGTGGGTGGAAACACCATATATTTT
NA,TRBD1,TRBJ1-1,TRBV13,CASSRDRYMNTEAFF,TGTGCCAGCAGCCGGGACAGGTACATGAACACTGAAGCTTTCTTT
NA,NA,TRBJ1-3,TRBV11-3,CASSSTGLESSGNTIYF,TGTGCCAGCAGCTCGACGGGACTGGAGAGCTCTGGAAACACCATATATTTT
NA,NA,TRBJ2-5,TRBV18,CASSPFTEQETQYF,TGTGCCAGCTCACCTTTCACAGAGCAAGAGACCCAGTACTTC
NA,NA,TRBJ2-1,TRBV27,CASSPLRQHEQFF,TGTGCCAGCAGCCCTTTGCGCCAACATGAGCAGTTCTTC
NA,NA,TRBJ2-1,TRBV11-3,CASSLAGHHNEQFF,TGTGCCAGCAGCTTAGCGGGACACCACAATGAGCAGTTCTTC
NA,NA,TRBJ2-7,TRBV4-2,CASSQEAQALAYEQYF,TGTGCCAGCAGCCAAGAGGCACAGGCCTTAGCCTACGAGCAGTACTTC
NA,NA,TRBJ2-2,TRBV5-4,CASSLDRASGELFF,TGTGCCAGCAGCTTGGACAGGGCGTCCGGGGAGCTGTTTTTT
NA,NA,TRBJ2-1,TRBV6-2/TRBV6-3,CASSYWTRGQFF,TGTGCCAGCAGTTACTGGACCCGGGGGCAGTTCTTC
NA,TRBD1,TRBJ2-1,TRBV5-4,CASRPSRDRSYNEQFF,TGTGCCAGCAGACCAAGCCGGGACAGGTCTTACAATGAGCAGTTCTTC
once,NA,TRBJ1-2,TRBV18,CASSLDWTYGYTF,TGTGCCAGCTCTCTGGACTGGACCTATGGCTACACCTTC
NA,TRBD2,TRBJ2-2,TRBV4-3,CASSQVGSSGGTNTGELFF,TGCGCCAGCAGCCAAGTGGGGAGTAGCGGGGGAACGAACACCGGGGAGCTGTTTTTT
NA,NA,TRBJ2-1,TRBV12-3/TRBV12-4,CASTRHLNEQFF,TGTGCCAGCACCCGACACCTCAATGAGCAGTTCTTC
once,NA,TRBJ2-1,TRBV9,CASSPGIARNEQFF,TGTGCCAGCAGCCCCGGGATCGCGAGAAATGAGCAGTTCTTC
NA,TRBD2,TRBJ2-2,TRBV27,CASSFGSGGANTGELFF,TGTGCCAGCAGTTTCGGTAGCGGGGGAGCCAACACCGGGGAGCTGTTTTTT
NA,NA,TRBJ2-1,TRBV27,CASSFTQNVVGAQFF,TGTGCCAGCAGTTTTACTCAGAATGTGGTTGGGGCGCAGTTCTTC